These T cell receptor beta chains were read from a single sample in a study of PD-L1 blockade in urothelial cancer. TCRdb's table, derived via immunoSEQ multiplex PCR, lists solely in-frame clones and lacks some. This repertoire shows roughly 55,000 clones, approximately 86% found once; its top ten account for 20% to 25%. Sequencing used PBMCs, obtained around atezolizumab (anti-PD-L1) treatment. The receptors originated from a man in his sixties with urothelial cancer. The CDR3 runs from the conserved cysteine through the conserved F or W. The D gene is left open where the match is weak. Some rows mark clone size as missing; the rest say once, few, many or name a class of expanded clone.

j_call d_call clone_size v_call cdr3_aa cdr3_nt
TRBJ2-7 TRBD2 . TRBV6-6 CASMGTMSYEQYF TGTGCCAGCATGGGGACTATGTCCTACGAGCAGTACTTC
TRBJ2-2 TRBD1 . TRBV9 CASGTGPMTNTGELFF TGTGCCAGCGGGACAGGCCCTATGACGAACACCGGGGAGCTGTTTTTT
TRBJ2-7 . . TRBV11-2 CASSNVYSYEQYF TGTGCCAGCAGCAATGTATACTCCTACGAGCAGTACTTC
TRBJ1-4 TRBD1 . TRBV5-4 CASSSRQGLGNEKLFF TGTGCCAGCAGCTCTCGACAGGGCTTGGGTAATGAAAAACTGTTTTTT
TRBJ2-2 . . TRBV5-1 CASSLTGSPPGELFF TGCGCCAGCAGCTTGACGGGGTCTCCGCCCGGGGAGCTGTTTTTT
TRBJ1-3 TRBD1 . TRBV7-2 CASSLGTASGNTIYF TGTGCCAGCAGCCTAGGGACAGCCTCTGGAAACACCATATATTTT
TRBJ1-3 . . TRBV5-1 CASSLASGFSGNTIYF TGCGCCAGCAGCTTGGCCTCCGGGTTCTCTGGAAACACCATATATTTT
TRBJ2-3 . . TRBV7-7 CASSVNQGDTQYF TGTGCTAGCAGCGTAAACCAGGGGGATACGCAGTATTTT
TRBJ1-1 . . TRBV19 CASNPGVRNTEAFF TGTGCCAGTAACCCGGGGGTGAGGAACACTGAAGCTTTCTTT
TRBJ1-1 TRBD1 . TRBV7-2 CASRLDRSGTGMNTEAFF TGTGCCAGCAGGCTCGATAGGAGTGGGACAGGGATGAACACTGAAGCTTTCTTT
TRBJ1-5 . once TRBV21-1 CASSILRGHGNQPQHF TGTGCCAGCAGCATCCTCAGGGGGCACGGCAATCAGCCCCAGCATTTT
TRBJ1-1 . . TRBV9 CASGRQTGQTEAFF TGTGCCAGCGGCAGGCAGACAGGTCAAACTGAAGCTTTCTTT
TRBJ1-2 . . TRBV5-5 CASSPEGGTGGYTF TGTGCCAGCAGCCCCGAGGGGGGGACGGGTGGCTACACCTTC
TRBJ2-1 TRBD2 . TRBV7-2 CASSLAGSGRSYNEQFF TGTGCCAGCAGCTTAGCGGGTAGCGGGAGATCCTACAATGAGCAGTTCTTC
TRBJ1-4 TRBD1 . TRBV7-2 CASSRGQGNEKLFF TGTGCCAGCAGCCGGGGACAGGGGAATGAAAAACTGTTTTTT
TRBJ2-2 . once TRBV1 CTSSPSRPGELFF TGCACCAGCAGCCCTAGCCGACCCGGGGAGCTGTTTTTT
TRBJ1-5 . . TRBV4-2 CASSPTTDSNQPQHF TGTGCCAGCAGCCCGACGACAGATAGCAATCAGCCCCAGCATTTT
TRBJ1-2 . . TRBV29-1 CSVVVPGAHYGYTF TGCAGCGTTGTAGTACCAGGGGCGCACTATGGCTACACCTTC
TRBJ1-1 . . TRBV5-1 CASSLGWTVNTEAFF TGCGCCAGCAGCTTGGGCTGGACAGTGAACACTGAAGCTTTCTTT
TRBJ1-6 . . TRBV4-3 CASSQEANSPLHF TGCGCCAGCAGCCAAGAAGCGAATTCACCCCTCCACTTT
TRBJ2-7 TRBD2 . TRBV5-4 CASSFATSDYEQYF TGTGCCAGCAGCTTCGCGACTAGCGACTACGAGCAGTACTTC
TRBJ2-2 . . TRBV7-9 CASSLAVNPGAGELFF TGTGCCAGCAGCTTAGCCGTCAATCCGGGAGCCGGGGAGCTGTTTTTT
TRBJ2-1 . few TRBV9 CASSVDGSEQFF TGTGCCAGCAGCGTAGACGGTAGCGAGCAGTTCTTC
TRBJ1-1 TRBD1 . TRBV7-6 CASSFGQGDEAFF TGTGCCAGCAGCTTTGGACAGGGCGATGAAGCTTTCTTT
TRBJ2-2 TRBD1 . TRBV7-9 CASSLWTGVTGELFF TGTGCCAGCAGCTTATGGACAGGGGTTACCGGGGAGCTGTTTTTT
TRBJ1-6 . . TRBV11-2 CASSLRPGLGSPLHF TGTGCCAGCAGCTTACGGCCAGGGCTGGGTTCACCCCTCCACTTT
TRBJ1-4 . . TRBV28 CASSSQGSNEKLFF TGTGCCAGCAGTTCTCAGGGGTCTAATGAAAAACTGTTTTTT
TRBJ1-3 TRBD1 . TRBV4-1 CASSQEQGALGNTIYF TGCGCCAGCAGCCAAGAGCAGGGGGCTCTTGGAAACACCATATATTTT
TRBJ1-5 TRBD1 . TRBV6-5 CASSTGDYSNQPQHF TGTGCCAGCAGTACAGGGGATTATAGCAATCAGCCCCAGCATTTT
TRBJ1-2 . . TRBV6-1 CASSETTVGSSALNYGYTF TGTGCCAGCAGTGAAACGACGGTAGGCAGTTCAGCGCTAAACTATGGCTACACCTTC
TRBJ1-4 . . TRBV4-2 CASSQVPGATIEKLFF TGTGCCAGCAGCCAAGTGCCAGGCGCGACGATAGAAAAACTGTTTTTT
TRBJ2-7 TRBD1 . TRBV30 CAWSAGTVSYEQYF TGTGCCTGGAGTGCCGGGACAGTTTCCTACGAGCAGTACTTC